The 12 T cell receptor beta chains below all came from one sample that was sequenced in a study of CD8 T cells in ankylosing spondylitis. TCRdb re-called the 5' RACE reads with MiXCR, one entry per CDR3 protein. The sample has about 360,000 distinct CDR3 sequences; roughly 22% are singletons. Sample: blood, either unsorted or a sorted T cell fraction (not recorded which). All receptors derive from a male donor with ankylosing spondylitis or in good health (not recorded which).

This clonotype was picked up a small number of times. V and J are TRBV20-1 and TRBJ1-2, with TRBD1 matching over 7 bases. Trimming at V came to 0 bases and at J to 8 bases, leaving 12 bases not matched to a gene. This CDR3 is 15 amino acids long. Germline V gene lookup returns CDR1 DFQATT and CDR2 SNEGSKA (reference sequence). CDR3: CSAREFWDRATGYTF. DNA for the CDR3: TGCAGTGCTAGAGAGTTTTGGGACAGAGCGACCGGCTACACCTTC.

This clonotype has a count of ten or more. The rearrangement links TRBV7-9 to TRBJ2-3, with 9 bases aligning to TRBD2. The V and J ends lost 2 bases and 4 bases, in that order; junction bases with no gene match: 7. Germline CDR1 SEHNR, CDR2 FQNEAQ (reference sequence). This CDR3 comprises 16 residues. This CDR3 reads CASSLWSSSGADTQYF. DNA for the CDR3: TGTGCCAGCAGCTTATGGTCCTCTAGCGGGGCAGATACGCAGTATTTT.

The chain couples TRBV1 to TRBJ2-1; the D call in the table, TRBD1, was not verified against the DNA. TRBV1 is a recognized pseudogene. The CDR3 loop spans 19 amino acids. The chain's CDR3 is CTSSQTFKPRQGAYNEQFF. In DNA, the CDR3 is TGCACCAGCAGCCAGACATTCAAACCTAGACAGGGTGCCTACAATGAGCAGTTCTTC.

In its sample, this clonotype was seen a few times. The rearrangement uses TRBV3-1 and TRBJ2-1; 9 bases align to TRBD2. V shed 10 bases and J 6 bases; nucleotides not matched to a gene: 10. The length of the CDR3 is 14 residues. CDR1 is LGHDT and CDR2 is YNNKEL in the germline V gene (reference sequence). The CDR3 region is CATPPGLAFNEQFF. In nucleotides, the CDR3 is TGTGCCACCCCACCGGGACTAGCATTCAATGAGCAGTTCTTC.

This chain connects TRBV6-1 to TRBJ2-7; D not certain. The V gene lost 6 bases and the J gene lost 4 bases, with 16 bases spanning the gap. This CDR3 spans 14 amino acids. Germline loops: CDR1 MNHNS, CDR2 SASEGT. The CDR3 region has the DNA TGTGCCAGCAGACCCGCCGGTTGGGGATACGAGCAGTACTTC. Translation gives CASRPAGWGYEQYF.

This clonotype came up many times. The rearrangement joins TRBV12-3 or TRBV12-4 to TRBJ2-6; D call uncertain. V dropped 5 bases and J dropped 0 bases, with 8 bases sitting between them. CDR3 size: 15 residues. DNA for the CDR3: TGTGCCAGCAGTCTGGGAAGCTCTGGGGCCAACGTCCTGACTTTC. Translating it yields CASSLGSSGANVLTF.

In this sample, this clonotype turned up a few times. The CDR3 region has the DNA TGTGCCGACCGGGGGGAGACGGGGGAGCAGTTCTTC. Protein sequence: CADRGETGEQFF. The rearrangement links TRBV11-2 to TRBJ2-1, with 7 bases aligning to TRBD2. CDR1 SGHAT and CDR2 FQNNGV come from the germline V gene. V was clipped by 11 bases and J by 10 bases; unmatched bases: 11. This CDR3 is 12 amino acids long.

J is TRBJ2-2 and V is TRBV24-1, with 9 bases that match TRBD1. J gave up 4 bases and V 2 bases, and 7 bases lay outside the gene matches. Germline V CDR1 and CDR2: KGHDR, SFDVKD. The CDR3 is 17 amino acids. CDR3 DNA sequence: TGTGCCACCAGTGATTGGAGAGGGACAGGGTTCACCGGGGAGCTGTTTTTT. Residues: CATSDWRGTGFTGELFF.

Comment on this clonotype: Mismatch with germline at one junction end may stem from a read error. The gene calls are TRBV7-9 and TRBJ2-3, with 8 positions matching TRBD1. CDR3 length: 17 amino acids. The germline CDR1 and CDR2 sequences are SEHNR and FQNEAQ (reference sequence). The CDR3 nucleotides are TGTGCCAGCAGCCTAGCGTCGACAGGGGACCTCGCAGATACGCAGTATTTT. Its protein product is CASSLASTGDLADTQYF.

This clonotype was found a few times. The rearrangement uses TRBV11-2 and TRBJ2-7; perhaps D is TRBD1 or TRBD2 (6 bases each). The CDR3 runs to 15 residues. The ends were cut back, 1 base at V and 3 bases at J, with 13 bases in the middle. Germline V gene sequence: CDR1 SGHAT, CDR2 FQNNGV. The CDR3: CASSLADEGGYEQYF. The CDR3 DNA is TGTGCCAGCAGCTTAGCTGACGAGGGGGGCTACGAGCAGTACTTC.

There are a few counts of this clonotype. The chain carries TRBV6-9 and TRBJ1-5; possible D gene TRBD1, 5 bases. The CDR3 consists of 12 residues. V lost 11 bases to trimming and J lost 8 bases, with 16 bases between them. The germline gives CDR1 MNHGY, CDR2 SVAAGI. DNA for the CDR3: TGTGCCGGCGGCGGGGGGAAAAAGCCCCAGCATTTT. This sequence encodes CAGGGGKKPQHF.

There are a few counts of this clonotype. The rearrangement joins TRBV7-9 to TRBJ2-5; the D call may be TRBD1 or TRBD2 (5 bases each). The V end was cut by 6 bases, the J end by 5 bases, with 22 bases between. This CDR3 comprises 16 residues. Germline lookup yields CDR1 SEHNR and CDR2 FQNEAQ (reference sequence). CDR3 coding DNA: TGTGCCAGCAGACAAATTCAGGGCCTACTAGGGGAGACCCAGTACTTC. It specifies CASRQIQGLLGETQYF. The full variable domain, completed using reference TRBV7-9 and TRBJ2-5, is DTGVSQNPRHKITKRGQNVTFRCDPISEHNRLYWYRQTLGQGPEFLTYFQNEAQLEKSRLLSDRFSAERPKGSFSTLEIQRTEQGDSAMYLCASRQIQGLLGETQYFGPGTRLLVL.